This T cell receptor beta chain was sequenced for a study of control samples from healthy donors and cancer patients. The protocol was immunoSEQ multiplex PCR, while the TCRdb copy is restricted to in-frame clones and leaves out a portion. Of 120,000 to 150,000 clones listed, just under 95% are singletons. Germline V lookup: CDR1 LNHDA, CDR2 SQIVND (reference sequence). V was clipped by 7 bases and J by 2 bases, with 15 bases between them. The CDR3 loop spans 15 amino acids. Sequenced input: blood. This clonotype originated in a man aged 25-45 years in good health. The J gene is TRBJ2-1, the V gene TRBV19, with unresolved D. The CDR3, as DNA: TGTGCCAGTAATAGTAGAGGCAGAACCTACAATGAGCAGTTCTTC. Protein product: CASNSRGRTYNEQFF.